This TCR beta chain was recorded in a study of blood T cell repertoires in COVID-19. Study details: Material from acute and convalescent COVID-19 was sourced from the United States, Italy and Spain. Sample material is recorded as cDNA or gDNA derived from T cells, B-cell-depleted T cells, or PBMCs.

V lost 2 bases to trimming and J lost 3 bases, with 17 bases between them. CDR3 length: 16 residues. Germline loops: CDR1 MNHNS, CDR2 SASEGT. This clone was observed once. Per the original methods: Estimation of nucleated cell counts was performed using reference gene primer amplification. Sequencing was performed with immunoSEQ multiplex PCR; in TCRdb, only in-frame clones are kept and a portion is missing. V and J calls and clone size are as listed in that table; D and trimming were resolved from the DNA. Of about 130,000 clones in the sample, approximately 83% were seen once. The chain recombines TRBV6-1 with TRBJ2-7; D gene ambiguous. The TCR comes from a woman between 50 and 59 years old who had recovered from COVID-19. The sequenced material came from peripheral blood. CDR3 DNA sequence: TGTGCCAGCAGTGAACGAGTAAGAGGCAGAAACTACGAGCAGTACTTC. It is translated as CASSERVRGRNYEQYF.